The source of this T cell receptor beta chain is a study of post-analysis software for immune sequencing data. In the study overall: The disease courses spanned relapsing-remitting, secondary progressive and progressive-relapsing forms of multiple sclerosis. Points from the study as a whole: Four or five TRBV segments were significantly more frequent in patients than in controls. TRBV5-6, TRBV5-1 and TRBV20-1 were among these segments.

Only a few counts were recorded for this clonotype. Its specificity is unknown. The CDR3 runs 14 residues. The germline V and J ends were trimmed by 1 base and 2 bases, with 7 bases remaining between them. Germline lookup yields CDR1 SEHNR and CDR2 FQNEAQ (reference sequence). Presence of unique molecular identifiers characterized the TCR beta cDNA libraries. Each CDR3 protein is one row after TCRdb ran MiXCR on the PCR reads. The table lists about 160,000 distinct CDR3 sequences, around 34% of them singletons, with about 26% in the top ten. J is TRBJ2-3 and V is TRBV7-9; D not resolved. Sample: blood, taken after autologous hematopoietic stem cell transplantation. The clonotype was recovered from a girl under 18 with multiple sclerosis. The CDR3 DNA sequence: TGTGCCAGCAGCTTAGGGGGTACCACAGATACGCAGTATTTT. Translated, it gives CASSLGGTTDTQYF.